This T cell receptor beta chain originates from a study of blood T cell repertoires in COVID-19. Looking at the study overall: Specimens from acute and convalescent COVID-19 originated in the United States, Italy and Spain.

Patients at the Seattle site were enrolled during active infection and followed longitudinally. In the authors' workflow: Reference gene primers were amplified, and this amplification served to estimate nucleated cell counts. Assay used: immunoSEQ multiplex PCR; TCRdb lists only in-frame clones, some missing. That table gives V, J and clone size, and the DNA gave D and trimming. Here the sample spans 200,000 to 250,000 clones, about 83% being singletons. Trimming stripped 3 bases from V and 2 bases from J, with 14 bases between. This CDR3 comprises 16 residues. Germline V gene data show CDR1 as LGHNT and CDR2 as FRNRAP.

The sequencing sample was made of peripheral blood. This receptor was obtained from a woman aged 30 to 39 with COVID-19, enrolled during active disease. The rearrangement joins TRBV12-5 to TRBJ2-1; D possibly corresponds to TRBD1 (6 bases). The CDR3 loop is CASGFPRDKPYNEQFF. The CDR3 region has the DNA TGTGCTAGTGGTTTTCCCCGGGACAAGCCCTACAATGAGCAGTTCTTC.